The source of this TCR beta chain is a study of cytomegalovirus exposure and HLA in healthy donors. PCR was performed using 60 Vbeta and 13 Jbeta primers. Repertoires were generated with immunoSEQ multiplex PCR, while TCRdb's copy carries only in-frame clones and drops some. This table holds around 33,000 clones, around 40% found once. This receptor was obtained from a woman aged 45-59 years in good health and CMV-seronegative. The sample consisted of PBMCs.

The CDR3, as DNA: TGTGCCAGCAGCCGGAGCCCAGGAGGGACGGTTGGCTACACCTTC. This translates into CASSRSPGGTVGYTF. The chain joins TRBV27 to TRBJ1-2; TRBD1 might be the D (5 bases). This CDR3 has 15 residues. Germline V CDR1 and CDR2: MNHEY, SMNVEV (reference sequence). V lost 6 bases and J lost 7, with 21 bases in between.